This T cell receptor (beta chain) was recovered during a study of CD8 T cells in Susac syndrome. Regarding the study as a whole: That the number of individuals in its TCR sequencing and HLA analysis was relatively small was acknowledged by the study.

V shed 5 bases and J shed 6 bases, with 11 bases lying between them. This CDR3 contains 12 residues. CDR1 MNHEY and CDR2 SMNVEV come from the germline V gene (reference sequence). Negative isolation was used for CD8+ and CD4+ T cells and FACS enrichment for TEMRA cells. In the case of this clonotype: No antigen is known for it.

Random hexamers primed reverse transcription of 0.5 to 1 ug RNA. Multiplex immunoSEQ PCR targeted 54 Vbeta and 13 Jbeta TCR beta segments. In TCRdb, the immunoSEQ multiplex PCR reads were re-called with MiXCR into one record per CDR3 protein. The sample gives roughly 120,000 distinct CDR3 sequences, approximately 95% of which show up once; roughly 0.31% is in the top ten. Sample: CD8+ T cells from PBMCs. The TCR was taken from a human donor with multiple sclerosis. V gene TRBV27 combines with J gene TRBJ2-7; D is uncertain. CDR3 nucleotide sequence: TGTGCCAGCAGTGATCCGACCGGCGAGCAGTACTTC. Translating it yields CASSDPTGEQYF.